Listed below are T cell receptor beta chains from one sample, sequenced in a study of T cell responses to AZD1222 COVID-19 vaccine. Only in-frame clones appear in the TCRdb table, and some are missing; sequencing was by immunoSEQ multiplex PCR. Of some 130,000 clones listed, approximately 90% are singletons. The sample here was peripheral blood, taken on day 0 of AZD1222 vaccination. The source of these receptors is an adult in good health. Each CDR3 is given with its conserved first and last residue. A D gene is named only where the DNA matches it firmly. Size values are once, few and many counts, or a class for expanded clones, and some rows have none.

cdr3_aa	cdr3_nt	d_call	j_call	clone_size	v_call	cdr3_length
CASSAWEGPNTEAFF	TGTGCCAGCAGCGCCTGGGAAGGACCTAACACTGAAGCTTTCTTT	.	TRBJ1-1	.	TRBV7-8	15
CASSYIDRMNTEAFF	TGTGCCAGTAGTTATATTGACAGGATGAACACTGAAGCTTTCTTT	.	TRBJ1-1	.	TRBV19	15
CASSLIANEKLFF	TGTGCCAGCAGTCTTATAGCTAATGAAAAACTGTTTTTT	.	TRBJ1-4	.	TRBV6-4	13
CASSLAMTVGYGYTF	TGTGCCAGCAGCTTAGCTATGACAGTGGGCTATGGCTACACCTTC	.	TRBJ1-2	.	TRBV11-2	15
CASSGDRWEADTQYF	TGTGCCAGCAGCGGGGACCGTTGGGAGGCAGATACGCAGTATTTT	.	TRBJ2-3	.	TRBV9	15
CASSITSGVYTGELFF	TGTGCCAGTAGTATCACTAGCGGGGTCTACACCGGGGAGCTGTTTTTT	TRBD2	TRBJ2-2	.	TRBV19	16
CSVDDSAYEQYF	TGCAGCGTTGATGACAGCGCCTACGAGCAGTACTTC	.	TRBJ2-7	once	TRBV29-1	12
CASSVFTLERPGTEAFF	TGTGCCAGCAGCGTATTTACCCTCGAGCGTCCAGGCACTGAAGCTTTCTTT	.	TRBJ1-1	.	TRBV9	17
CASSDFGGEQFF	TGTGCCAGCAGTGACTTCGGCGGCGAGCAGTTCTTC	.	TRBJ2-1	.	TRBV2	12
CASSLGQEPYGYTF	TGTGCCAGCAGCTTAGGACAAGAACCTTATGGCTACACCTTC	.	TRBJ1-2	.	TRBV7-2	14
CASSSLTGTSGRGNEQFF	TGTGCCAGCAGCTCACTAACCGGGACTAGCGGGAGGGGAAATGAGCAGTTCTTC	TRBD2	TRBJ2-1	.	TRBV7-8	18
CASSHYQGYLYGYTF	TGTGCCAGCAGCCACTATCAGGGTTATCTCTATGGCTACACCTTC	.	TRBJ1-2	.	TRBV14	15
CASSGGGPSTDTQYF	TGTGCCAGCAGCGGCGGGGGCCCCAGCACAGATACGCAGTATTTT	.	TRBJ2-3	.	TRBV9	15
CASPTGVNQPQHF	TGTGCCAGTCCCACAGGGGTCAATCAGCCCCAGCATTTT	TRBD1	TRBJ1-5	.	TRBV28	13
CASSLLGEGYEQYF	TGTGCCAGCAGTTTACTGGGGGAAGGCTACGAGCAGTACTTC	.	TRBJ2-7	once	TRBV28	14
CASSYETGRTYEQYF	TGCGCCAGCAGCTATGAGACAGGAAGAACCTACGAGCAGTACTTC	.	TRBJ2-7	.	TRBV5-1	15
CASSTTVGNQPQHF	TGTGCCAGCAGCACGACAGTAGGCAATCAGCCCCAGCATTTT	.	TRBJ1-5	.	TRBV7-2	14
CAWARDINEKLFF	TGTGCCTGGGCCAGGGATATTAATGAAAAACTGTTTTTT	.	TRBJ1-4	.	TRBV30	13
CSVGGGGGSYEQYF	TGCAGCGTGGGAGGGGGCGGAGGATCCTACGAGCAGTACTTC	.	TRBJ2-7	.	TRBV29-1	14
CASSLQGEDTQYF	TGTGCCAGCAGCTTACAAGGAGAGGATACGCAGTATTTT	.	TRBJ2-3	.	TRBV7-2	13
CASSLGGPTDTQYF	TGCGCCAGCAGCCTTGGGGGGCCCACAGATACGCAGTATTTT	.	TRBJ2-3	.	TRBV5-1	14
CASSVRQVANTEAFF	TGTGCCAGCAGTGTAAGACAGGTGGCGAACACTGAAGCTTTCTTT	.	TRBJ1-1	once	TRBV2	15
CASSLRTGDTF	TGTGCCAGCAGCTTAAGGACAGGCGACACCTTC	TRBD1	TRBJ1-2	.	TRBV5-5	11
CASSNGGQGLYGYTF	TGTGCCAGTTCCAATGGGGGGCAGGGGCTCTATGGCTACACCTTC	.	TRBJ1-2	.	TRBV19	15
CASSGRDRENTGELFF	TGTGCCAGTAGTGGAAGGGACAGGGAGAACACCGGGGAGCTGTTTTTT	TRBD1	TRBJ2-2	.	TRBV19	16